The T cell receptor (beta chain) described here comes from a study of Ad26.COV2.S vaccination and SARS-CoV-2 variants. Profiling relied on immunoSEQ multiplex PCR, and the TCRdb table lists in-frame clones only, not all of them. Counted here are 400,000 to 500,000 clones, 85% to 90% occurring once; the ten biggest clones make up over 2.5%. CDR1 and CDR2 from the germline V gene are SEHNR and FQNEAQ (reference sequence). The V gene lost 6 bases and the J gene lost 1 base, with 9 bases spanning the gap. This CDR3 is 13 amino acids long. Treatment in this sample: about 20 received Ad26.COV2.S at low or high dose, single or two shots; a few received placebo; per-sample allocation not given. Specimen acquisition occurred on day 63 following the initial vaccine or placebo injection.

V usage is TRBV7-9 and J usage is TRBJ1-1; D is perhaps TRBD1 (5 bases). The origin of this receptor is a person aged 18-60 years who received the Ad26.COV2.S COVID-19 vaccine or a placebo. The sequencing used peripheral blood, collected in a trial of Ad26.COV2.S vaccine versus placebo. The CDR3 DNA is TGTGCCAGCAGAACCACAGGGAACACTGAAGCTTTCTTT. Its translation is CASRTTGNTEAFF.